This entry lists 29 T cell receptor beta chains sequenced from one sample in a study of shared clonotypes between healthy human individuals. Positively selected for CCR7, the CD45RO-negative cells used as naive CD8 cells excluded terminally differentiated effector memory CD45RA+ cells. Sequencing used immunoSEQ multiplex PCR; TCRdb keeps in-frame clones, though not all of them. The sample lists about 610,000 clones, roughly 96% occurring once. The sample consisted of naive CD8+ T cells sorted from blood. Source of these receptors: a woman in her 30s in good health.

This chain joins TRBV15 and TRBJ2-7; 7 positions match TRBD2. The CDR3 has 15 residues. Germline CDR1 and CDR2: LNHNV and YYDKDF (reference sequence). The V and J ends lost 0 bases and 2 bases, in that order; junction bases with no gene match: 4. CDR3 sequence: CATSRDRGRAYEQYF. In nucleotides, the CDR3 is TGTGCCACCAGCAGAGATCGTGGGAGGGCCTACGAGCAGTACTTC.

The rearrangement joins TRBV2 to TRBJ2-1; no reliable D call. Germline V CDR1 and CDR2: SNHLY, FYNNEI. Trimming removed 3 bases from V and 0 bases from J, with 9 bases in between. This CDR3 contains 15 residues. This chain's CDR3 is CASSDLLSSYNEQFF. The CDR3 nucleotides read TGTGCCAGCAGTGATCTCCTCAGCTCCTACAATGAGCAGTTCTTC.

This chain joins TRBV15 and TRBJ2-7; D is undetermined. Germline values: CDR1 LNHNV, CDR2 YYDKDF (reference sequence). The CDR3 is 15 amino acids. V shed 0 bases and J shed 3 bases, with 12 bases lying between them. CDR3 DNA: TGTGCCACCAGCAGAGATCGTGACTCGGGCTACGAGCAGTACTTC. It is translated as CATSRDRDSGYEQYF. Full variable domain (outside the CDR3, taken from reference TRBV15 and TRBJ2-7): DAMVIQNPRYQVTQFGKPVTLSCSQTLNHNVMYWYQQKSSQAPKLLFHYYDKDFNNEADTPDNFQSRRPNTSFCFLDIRSPGLGDTAMYLCATSRDRDSGYEQYFGPGTRLTVT.

CDR3 amino acids: CATSRDLLVQGMGQPQHF. Here the CDR3 DNA reads TGTGCCACCAGCAGAGATTTATTAGTACAGGGGATGGGTCAGCCCCAGCATTTT. The chain has TRBV15 and TRBJ1-5; TRBD1 aligns across 7 bases. V gave up 0 bases and J gave up 6 bases; unmatched junction bases: 14. The germline V gene has CDR1 LNHNV and CDR2 YYDKDF (reference sequence). This CDR3 is built from 18 residues.

The genes are TRBV6-5 and TRBJ2-2; D unresolved. Trimming pared 1 base from V and 6 bases from J, leaving 15 bases between. The length of the CDR3 is 16 residues. In germline, CDR1 is MNHEY, CDR2 SVGAGI. CDR3 bases: TGTGCCAGCAGTTACTGGGCCTCCATTTTGCCCGGGGAGCTGTTTTTT. The encoded protein is CASSYWASILPGELFF.

In the case of this clone: The identical CDR3 is also encoded by other nucleotide sequences in the sample. This chain connects TRBV27 to TRBJ2-2; maybe TRBD1 (5 bases). This CDR3 contains 14 residues. Between the trimmed V and J ends, which lost 3 bases and 5 bases, there was a span of 10 bases. Germline V CDR1 and CDR2: MNHEY, SMNVEV (reference sequence). The CDR3 DNA follows: TGTGCCAGCAGTTTGTCCACAGGTACCGGGGAGCTGTTTTTT. It specifies CASSLSTGTGELFF.

The chain links TRBV11-2 to TRBJ2-5, with D possibly matching TRBD2 (6 bases). The ends were cut back, 0 bases at V and 2 bases at J, with 10 bases in the middle. The CDR3 extends over 15 amino acids. The germline V gene encodes CDR1 SGHAT and CDR2 FQNNGV. The CDR3 reads CASSLEAGGQETQYF. The CDR3, as DNA: TGTGCCAGCAGCTTAGAGGCCGGGGGACAAGAGACCCAGTACTTC.

This clone occurred once. The chain joins TRBV29-1 to TRBJ2-1; the D gene is possibly TRBD2 (6 bases). Germline lookup yields CDR1 SQVTM and CDR2 ANQGSEA. There are 18 residues in the CDR3. V was clipped by 4 bases and J by 0 bases, with 22 bases between them. CDR3 loop: CSVVVGVAMGGSYNEQFF. For the CDR3, the DNA is TGCAGCGTTGTTGTGGGAGTCGCCATGGGGGGCTCCTACAATGAGCAGTTCTTC.

J is TRBJ2-2 and V is TRBV5-4; 8 nucleotides match TRBD1. V lost 0 bases, J lost 13 bases, and 2 bases stayed unmatched. The CDR3 sequence is 12 residues long. From germline, CDR1 is SGHNT and CDR2 YYREEE (reference sequence). As DNA, the CDR3 is TGTGCCAGCAGCTTGGGGACAGGGCGGCTGTTTTTT. This gives the protein CASSLGTGRLFF.

CDR3 DNA: TGTGCCAGCAGCTTATTACGGTGTGAGGGGACTAGCTCCTACAATGAGCAGTTCTTC. Its protein is CASSLLRCEGTSSYNEQFF. This chain uses TRBV7-4 with TRBJ2-1, with 8 nucleotides matching TRBD2. This CDR3 has 19 amino acids. The V gene's germline CDR1 is SGHVT and CDR2 SQSDAQ. The junction had 12 bases not matched to a gene; V was cut back by 2 bases and J by 0 bases. The whole variable domain, remainder taken from reference TRBV7-4 and TRBJ2-1, is GAGVSQSPRYKVAKRGRDVALRCDSISGHVTLYWYRQTLGQGSEVLTYSQSDAQRDKSGRPSGRFSAERPERSVSTLKIQRTEQGDSAVYLCASSLLRCEGTSSYNEQFFGPGTRLTVL.

Worth noting for this clone: Compared with germline, one end of the junction differs, possibly owing to a read error. J is TRBJ1-2 and V is TRBV27, with D possibly being TRBD1 (6 bases). Germline V gene lookup returns CDR1 MNHEY and CDR2 SMNVEV (reference sequence). CDR3 length: 13 amino acids. CDR3 in DNA: TGTGCCAGCAGTTTCTCCGGGACAAGGGCTATGATCTTC. It specifies CASSFSGTRAMIF.

The chain is built from TRBV2 and TRBJ1-5; D is possibly TRBD1 (5 bases). V was pared by 7 bases and J by 3 bases, with 16 bases between. Germline CDR1 reads SNHLY; CDR2 reads FYNNEI. The CDR3 is made up of 15 amino acids. The CDR3 here is CASTVDSRLNQPQHF. CDR3 coding DNA: TGTGCCAGCACCGTTGACAGTCGGCTCAATCAGCCCCAGCATTTT.

This chain uses TRBV6-1 with TRBJ1-5; possibly TRBD1 for D (6 bases). This CDR3 region has 19 residues. V dropped 1 base and J dropped 4 bases, with 23 bases sitting between them. Germline V gene sequence: CDR1 MNHNS, CDR2 SASEGT. CDR3 sequence (DNA): TGTGCCAGCAGTGAAGGCGGGGGCGGGCGGCAGGGTTGGAATCAGCCCCAGCATTTT. Protein: CASSEGGGGRQGWNQPQHF.

V usage is TRBV5-4 and J usage is TRBJ2-7; D perhaps matches TRBD1 (5 bases). V lost 2 bases to trimming and J lost 6 bases, with 15 bases between them. The CDR3 contains 14 residues. In germline, CDR1 is SGHNT, CDR2 YYREEE (reference sequence). The CDR3 DNA reads TGTGCCAGCAGCTTAGGACACCTTCTGCCCGAGCAGTACTTC. Amino acid sequence: CASSLGHLLPEQYF.

The chain is built from TRBV7-9 and TRBJ2-2; D is unresolved. CDR1 is SEHNR and CDR2 is FQNEAQ in the germline V gene (reference sequence). The CDR3 runs to 12 residues. V dropped 9 bases and J dropped 7 bases, with 12 bases sitting between them. CDR3 bases: TGTGCCAGAAGCGAACGTGGCGGGGAGCTGTTTTTT. Protein: CARSERGGELFF.

The rearrangement links TRBV10-2 to TRBJ2-1; 8 nucleotides agree with TRBD2. With V trimmed by 6 bases and J by 4 bases, 8 bases remained unmatched. This CDR3 is 15 amino acids long. The germline gives CDR1 WSHSY, CDR2 SAAADI. CDR3 DNA sequence: TGCGCCAGCAGCGTAACTAGCGGAAGATACAATGAGCAGTTCTTC. Translated, it gives CASSVTSGRYNEQFF.

This clone occurred once. This chain connects TRBV10-2 to TRBJ2-3, with D tentatively TRBD1 or TRBD2 (5 bases each). Germline loops: CDR1 WSHSY, CDR2 SAAADI. The length of the CDR3 is 16 residues. V lost 3 bases, J lost 6 bases, and 19 bases lay in between. As DNA, the CDR3 is TGCGCCAGCAGTGATTTTAAGGCAGGGAGTCTGGATACGCAGTATTTT. Translation gives CASSDFKAGSLDTQYF.

The rearrangement uses TRBV5-6 and TRBJ1-1; D not certain. The germline gives CDR1 SGHDT, CDR2 YYEEEE. This CDR3 contains 13 residues. V lost 3 bases and J lost 6, with 12 bases in between. The CDR3 nucleotides read TGTGCCAGCAGCTATATCAGTGACGCTGAAGCTTTCTTT. Protein: CASSYISDAEAFF.

The rearrangement joins TRBV2 to TRBJ1-3; D not certain. The CDR3 extends over 17 amino acids. Per germline, CDR1 SNHLY and CDR2 FYNNEI. V lost 7 bases and J 0 bases, leaving 19 bases between the germline ends. The CDR3 nucleotides read TGTGCCAGCATTGGGCCGTCTTGGTATGGCTCTGGAAACACCATATATTTT. Amino acid sequence: CASIGPSWYGSGNTIYF.

The J gene is TRBJ2-7, the V gene TRBV14; the D is unclear. V gave up 0 bases and J gave up 3 bases, with 9 bases separating them. Germline loops: CDR1 SGHDN, CDR2 FVKESK. CDR3 length: 14 amino acids. This chain's CDR3 is CASSQEGPVYEQYF. As DNA, the CDR3 is TGTGCCAGCAGCCAAGAGGGCCCTGTCTACGAGCAGTACTTC.

This clone was counted once. The CDR3 is CASSWGSGVLGNEQFF. The DNA of the CDR3 is TGTGCCAGCAGCTGGGGTAGCGGGGTACTCGGGAATGAGCAGTTCTTC. V is TRBV5-4 and J is TRBJ2-1; 8 bases are shared with TRBD2. Germline trimming cut 3 bases from V and 7 bases from J; bases unmatched to any gene: 12. This CDR3 has 16 residues. The germline CDR1 and CDR2 sequences are SGHNT and YYREEE (reference sequence).

Notes on this clone: The same CDR3 arises from other DNA sequences in this sample as well. V gene TRBV7-9 combines with J gene TRBJ2-1; 8 nucleotides agree with TRBD2. The V gene end was trimmed by 5 bases and the J gene end by 0 bases; junction bases not matched to a gene: 6. The CDR3 runs to 16 residues. CDR1 is SEHNR and CDR2 is FQNEAQ in the germline V gene (reference sequence). Here the CDR3 DNA reads TGTGCCAGCAGCCCCACCAGCGGGAGCTCCTACAATGAGCAGTTCTTC. Amino acids: CASSPTSGSSYNEQFF.

CDR3 nucleotides: TGTGCCAGCAGCCGAGACAGGGGCGGCTCCTACGAGCAGTACTTC. Protein product: CASSRDRGGSYEQYF. The chain uses TRBV6-5 and TRBJ2-7; TRBD1 matches 8 bases. There are 15 residues in the CDR3. Looked up from germline, CDR1 is MNHEY and CDR2 is SVGAGI. V lost 6 bases and J lost 0; bases outside the gene matches: 7.

The V gene is TRBV6-6, the J gene TRBJ2-2, with 7 bases identical to TRBD2. CDR1 and CDR2 (germline): MNHNY, SVGAGI (reference sequence). This CDR3 region has 16 residues. V lost 2 bases, J lost 3 bases, and 6 bases stayed unmatched. The DNA for the CDR3 is TGTGCCAGCAGTTACCTCTCGGGACTATACACCGGGGAGCTGTTTTTT. Protein sequence: CASSYLSGLYTGELFF.

The CDR3: CASSQGGTSGRAFTGELFF. CDR3 bases: TGCGCCAGCAGCCAAGGGGGGACTAGCGGGAGGGCGTTCACCGGGGAGCTGTTTTTT. The J gene is TRBJ2-2, the V gene TRBV4-1, with TRBD2 matching 16 bases. CDR1 and CDR2 (germline): MGHRA, YSYEKL. The CDR3 extends over 19 amino acids. Unmatched junction bases numbered 6, after V lost 1 base and J lost 4 bases.

V usage is TRBV6-5 and J usage is TRBJ1-2; 9 bases are a match to TRBD1. The CDR3 covers 16 residues. The V and J ends lost 4 bases and 6 bases, in that order; junction bases with no gene match: 12. The germline CDR1 and CDR2 sequences are MNHEY and SVGAGI. The CDR3 loop reads CASSFFEGDRVNGYTF. The CDR3 DNA is TGTGCCAGCAGTTTCTTTGAGGGGGACAGGGTAAATGGCTACACCTTC.

The rearrangement uses TRBV4-2 and TRBJ2-7, with D maybe TRBD2 (5 bases). CDR1 is LGHNA and CDR2 is YNFKEQ in the germline V gene. Deletions cut 4 bases from V and 0 bases from J, with 10 bases between. The CDR3 is made up of 14 amino acids. CDR3 sequence (DNA): TGTGCCAGCAGCCCGATAGCGACCTCCTACGAGCAGTACTTC. Amino acid sequence: CASSPIATSYEQYF.

The J gene is TRBJ2-1, the V gene TRBV19; 12 nucleotides align to TRBD2. The CDR3 is 19 amino acids. V lost 7 bases, J lost 5 bases, and 18 bases stayed unmatched. Germline-derived CDR1 and CDR2 are LNHDA and SQIVND (reference sequence). The CDR3: CASTSESLAGGVTDNEQFF. The CDR3 DNA follows: TGTGCCAGTACCTCCGAGTCCCTAGCGGGAGGGGTGACCGACAATGAGCAGTTCTTC.

In DNA form, the CDR3 reads TGCAGCGTTGAACCCGGGACTAGCGGAACAGATACGCAGTATTTT. Translation gives CSVEPGTSGTDTQYF. The chain is built from TRBV29-1 and TRBJ2-3, with TRBD2 matching over 11 bases. The CDR3 contains 15 residues. V shed 2 bases and J 3 bases; nucleotides not matched to a gene: 4. The V gene's germline CDR1 is SQVTM and CDR2 ANQGSEA.